One T cell receptor (beta chain) is described in this entry. The germline CDR1 and CDR2 sequences are MNHEY and SVGEGT. Trimming left V 6 bases short and J 2 bases short, with 14 bases between. This CDR3 is built from 15 residues. The sample comes from a study of blood T cell repertoires in COVID-19. About the research overall: Sources were T cells, B-cell-depleted T cells, or PBMCs; the material itself was cDNA or gDNA.

Original processing methods: For nucleated cells, counts were estimated from reference gene primer amplification. Clones were sequenced by immunoSEQ multiplex PCR, and TCRdb holds only the in-frame ones, with some missing. The DNA gave D and trimming, while V, J and clone size come from that table. The sample consists of approximately 150,000 clones, 80% to 90% of them appearing once. This chain connects TRBV6-2 or TRBV6-3 to TRBJ1-5; no definite D call. Sequences were obtained from peripheral blood. The receptor comes from a man aged 60-69 years with active or convalescent COVID-19. The DNA for the CDR3 is TGTGCCAGCAGCTCACATCGGGGTGGCAATCAGCCCCAGCATTTT. Translated: CASSSHRGGNQPQHF.